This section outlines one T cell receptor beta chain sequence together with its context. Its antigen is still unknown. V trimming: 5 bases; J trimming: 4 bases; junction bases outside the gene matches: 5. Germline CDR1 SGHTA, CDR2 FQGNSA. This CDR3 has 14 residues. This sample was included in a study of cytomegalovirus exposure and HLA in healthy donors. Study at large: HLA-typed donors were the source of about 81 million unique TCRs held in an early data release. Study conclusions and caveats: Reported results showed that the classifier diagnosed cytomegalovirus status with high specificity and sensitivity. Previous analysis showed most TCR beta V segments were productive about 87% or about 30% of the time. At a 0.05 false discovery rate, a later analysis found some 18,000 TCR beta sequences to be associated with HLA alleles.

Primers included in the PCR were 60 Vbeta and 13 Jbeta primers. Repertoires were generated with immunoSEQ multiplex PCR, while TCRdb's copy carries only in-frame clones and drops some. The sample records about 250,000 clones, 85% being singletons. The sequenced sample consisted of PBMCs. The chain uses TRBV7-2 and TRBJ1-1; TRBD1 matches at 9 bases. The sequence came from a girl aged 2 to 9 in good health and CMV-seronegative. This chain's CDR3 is CASSTVTGGTEAFF. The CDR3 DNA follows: TGTGCCAGCAGCACCGTGACAGGGGGCACTGAAGCTTTCTTT.